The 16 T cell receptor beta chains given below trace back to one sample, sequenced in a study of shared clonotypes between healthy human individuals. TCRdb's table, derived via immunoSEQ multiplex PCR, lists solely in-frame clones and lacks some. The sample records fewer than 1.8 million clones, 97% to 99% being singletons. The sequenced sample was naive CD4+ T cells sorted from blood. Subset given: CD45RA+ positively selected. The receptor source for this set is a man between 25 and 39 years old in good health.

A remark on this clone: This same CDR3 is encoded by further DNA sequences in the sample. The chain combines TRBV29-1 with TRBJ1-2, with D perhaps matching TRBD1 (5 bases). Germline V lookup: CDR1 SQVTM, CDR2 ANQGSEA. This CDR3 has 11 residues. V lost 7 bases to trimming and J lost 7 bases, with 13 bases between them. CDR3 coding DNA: TGCAGCGCTGGGACTGGACGTGGCTACACCTTC. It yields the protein CSAGTGRGYTF.

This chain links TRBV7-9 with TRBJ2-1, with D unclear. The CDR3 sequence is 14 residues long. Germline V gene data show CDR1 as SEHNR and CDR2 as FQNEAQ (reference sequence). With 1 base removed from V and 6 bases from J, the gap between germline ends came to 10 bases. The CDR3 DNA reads TGTGCCAGCAGCTTAGGAGGCAGATCCAATGAGCAGTTCTTC. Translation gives CASSLGGRSNEQFF.

The CDR3 nucleotides read TGTGCCAGCAGCTTTGGTTTGCTAGCGGAGATGAGCACAGATACGCAGTATTTT. Translating gives CASSFGLLAEMSTDTQYF. The V and J genes are TRBV11-2 and TRBJ2-3; 7 nucleotides agree with TRBD2. The V gene end was trimmed by 3 bases and the J gene end by 0 bases; junction bases not matched to a gene: 12. This CDR3 spans 18 amino acids. In germline, CDR1 is SGHAT, CDR2 FQNNGV.

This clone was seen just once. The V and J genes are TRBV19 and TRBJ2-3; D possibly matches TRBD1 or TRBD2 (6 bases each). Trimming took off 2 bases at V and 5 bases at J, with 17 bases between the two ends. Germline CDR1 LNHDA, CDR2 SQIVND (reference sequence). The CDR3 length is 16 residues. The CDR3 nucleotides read TGTGCCAGTAGTATACATCCGGGGGCGGCACAAGATACGCAGTATTTT. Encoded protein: CASSIHPGAAQDTQYF. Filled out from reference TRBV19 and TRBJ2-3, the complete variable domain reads DGGITQSPKYLFRKEGQNVTLSCEQNLNHDAMYWYRQDPGQGLRLIYYSQIVNDFQKGDIAEGYSVSREKKESFPLTVTSAQKNPTAFYLCASSIHPGAAQDTQYFGPGTRLTVL.

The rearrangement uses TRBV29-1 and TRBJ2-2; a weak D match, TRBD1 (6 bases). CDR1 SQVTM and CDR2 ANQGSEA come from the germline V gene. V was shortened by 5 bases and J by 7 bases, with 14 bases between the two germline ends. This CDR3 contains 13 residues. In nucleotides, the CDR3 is TGCAGCGTTATAAACAGGGTTTACGGGGAGCTGTTTTTT. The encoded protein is CSVINRVYGELFF.

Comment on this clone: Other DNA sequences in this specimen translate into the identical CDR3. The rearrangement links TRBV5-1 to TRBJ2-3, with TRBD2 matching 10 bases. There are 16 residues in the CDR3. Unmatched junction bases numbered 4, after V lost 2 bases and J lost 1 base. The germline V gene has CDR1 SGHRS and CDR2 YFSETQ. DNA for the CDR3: TGCGCCAGCAGCTTAATAGCGGGAGGCCGCACAGATACGCAGTATTTT. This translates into CASSLIAGGRTDTQYF.

CDR3 coding DNA: TGTGCCAGTAGTATTCTAGGGGGATCGGTCGGCTACACCTTC. Translated, it gives CASSILGGSVGYTF. The J gene is TRBJ1-2, the V gene TRBV19, with D possibly matching TRBD1 (6 bases). V lost 3 bases and J lost 8, with 16 bases in between. CDR3 length: 14 residues. The germline CDR1 and CDR2 sequences are LNHDA and SQIVND (reference sequence).

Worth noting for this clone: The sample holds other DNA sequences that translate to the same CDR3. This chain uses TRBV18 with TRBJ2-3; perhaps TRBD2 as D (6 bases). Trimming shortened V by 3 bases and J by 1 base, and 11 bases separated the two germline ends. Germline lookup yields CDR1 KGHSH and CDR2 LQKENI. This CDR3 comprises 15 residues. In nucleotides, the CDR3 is TGTGCCAGCTCACCTCGCACGGGGGGCACAGATACGCAGTATTTT. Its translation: CASSPRTGGTDTQYF.

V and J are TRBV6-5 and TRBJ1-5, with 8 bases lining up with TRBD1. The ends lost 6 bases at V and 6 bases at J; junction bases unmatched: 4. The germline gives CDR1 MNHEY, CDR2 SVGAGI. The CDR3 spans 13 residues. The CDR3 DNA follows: TGTGCCAGCAGGACAGGGGACGGTCAGCCCCAGCATTTT. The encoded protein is CASRTGDGQPQHF.

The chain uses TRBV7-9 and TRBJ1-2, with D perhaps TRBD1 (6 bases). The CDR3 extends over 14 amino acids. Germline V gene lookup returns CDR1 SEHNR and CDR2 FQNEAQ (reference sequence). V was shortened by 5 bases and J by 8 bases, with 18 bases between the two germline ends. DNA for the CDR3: TGTGCCAGCAGCCACCCTGGACAGAGGGGGGGCTACACCTTC. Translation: CASSHPGQRGGYTF.

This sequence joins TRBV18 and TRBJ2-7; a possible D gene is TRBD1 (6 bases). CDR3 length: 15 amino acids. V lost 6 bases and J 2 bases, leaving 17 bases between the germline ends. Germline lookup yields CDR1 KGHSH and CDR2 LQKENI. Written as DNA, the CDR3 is TGTGCCAGCTCTCAACCAGGGGCTGGCACCTACGAGCAGTACTTC. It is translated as CASSQPGAGTYEQYF.

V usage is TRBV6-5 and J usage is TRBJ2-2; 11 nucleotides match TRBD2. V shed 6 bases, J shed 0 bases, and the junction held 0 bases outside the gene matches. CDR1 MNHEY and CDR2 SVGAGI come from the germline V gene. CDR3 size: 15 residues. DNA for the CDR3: TGTGCCAGCAGGGGACTAGCGGCGAACACCGGGGAGCTGTTTTTT. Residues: CASRGLAANTGELFF.

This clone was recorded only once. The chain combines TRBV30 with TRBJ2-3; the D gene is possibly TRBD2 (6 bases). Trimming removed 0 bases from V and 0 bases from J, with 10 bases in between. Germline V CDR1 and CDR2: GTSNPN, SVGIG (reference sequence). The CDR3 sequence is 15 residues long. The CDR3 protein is CAWSVPAGSTDTQYF. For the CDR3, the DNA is TGTGCCTGGAGTGTACCAGCGGGTAGCACAGATACGCAGTATTTT.

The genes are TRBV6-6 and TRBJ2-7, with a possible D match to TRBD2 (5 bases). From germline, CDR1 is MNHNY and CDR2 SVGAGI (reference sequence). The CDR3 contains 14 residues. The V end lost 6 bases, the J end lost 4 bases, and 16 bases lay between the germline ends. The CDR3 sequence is CASSPTGNPYEQYF. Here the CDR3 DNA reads TGTGCCAGCAGCCCGACGGGGAATCCTTACGAGCAGTACTTC.

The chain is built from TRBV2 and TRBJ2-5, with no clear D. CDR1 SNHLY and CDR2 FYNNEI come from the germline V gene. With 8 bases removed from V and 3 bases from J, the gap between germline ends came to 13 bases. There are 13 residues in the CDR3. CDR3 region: CASRVAAKETQYF. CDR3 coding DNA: TGTGCCAGCCGGGTCGCAGCCAAAGAGACCCAGTACTTC.

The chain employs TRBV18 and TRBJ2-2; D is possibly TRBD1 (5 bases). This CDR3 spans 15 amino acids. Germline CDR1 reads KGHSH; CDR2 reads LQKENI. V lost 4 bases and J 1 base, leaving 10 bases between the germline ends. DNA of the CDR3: TGTGCCAGCTCACAAGGACAATTGAACACCGGGGAGCTGTTTTTT. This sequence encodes CASSQGQLNTGELFF.